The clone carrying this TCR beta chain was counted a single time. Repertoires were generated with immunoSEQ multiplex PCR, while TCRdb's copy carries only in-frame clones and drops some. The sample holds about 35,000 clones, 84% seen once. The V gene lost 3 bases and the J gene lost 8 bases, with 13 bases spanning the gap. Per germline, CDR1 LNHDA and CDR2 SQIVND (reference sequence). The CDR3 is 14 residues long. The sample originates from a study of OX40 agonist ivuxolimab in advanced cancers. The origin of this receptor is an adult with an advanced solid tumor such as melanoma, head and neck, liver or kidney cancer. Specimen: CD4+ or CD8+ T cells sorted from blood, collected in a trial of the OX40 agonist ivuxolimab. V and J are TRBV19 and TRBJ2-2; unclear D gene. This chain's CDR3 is CASSILTAGGELFF. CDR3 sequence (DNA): TGTGCCAGTAGTATCCTCACCGCCGGAGGGGAGCTGTTTTTT.